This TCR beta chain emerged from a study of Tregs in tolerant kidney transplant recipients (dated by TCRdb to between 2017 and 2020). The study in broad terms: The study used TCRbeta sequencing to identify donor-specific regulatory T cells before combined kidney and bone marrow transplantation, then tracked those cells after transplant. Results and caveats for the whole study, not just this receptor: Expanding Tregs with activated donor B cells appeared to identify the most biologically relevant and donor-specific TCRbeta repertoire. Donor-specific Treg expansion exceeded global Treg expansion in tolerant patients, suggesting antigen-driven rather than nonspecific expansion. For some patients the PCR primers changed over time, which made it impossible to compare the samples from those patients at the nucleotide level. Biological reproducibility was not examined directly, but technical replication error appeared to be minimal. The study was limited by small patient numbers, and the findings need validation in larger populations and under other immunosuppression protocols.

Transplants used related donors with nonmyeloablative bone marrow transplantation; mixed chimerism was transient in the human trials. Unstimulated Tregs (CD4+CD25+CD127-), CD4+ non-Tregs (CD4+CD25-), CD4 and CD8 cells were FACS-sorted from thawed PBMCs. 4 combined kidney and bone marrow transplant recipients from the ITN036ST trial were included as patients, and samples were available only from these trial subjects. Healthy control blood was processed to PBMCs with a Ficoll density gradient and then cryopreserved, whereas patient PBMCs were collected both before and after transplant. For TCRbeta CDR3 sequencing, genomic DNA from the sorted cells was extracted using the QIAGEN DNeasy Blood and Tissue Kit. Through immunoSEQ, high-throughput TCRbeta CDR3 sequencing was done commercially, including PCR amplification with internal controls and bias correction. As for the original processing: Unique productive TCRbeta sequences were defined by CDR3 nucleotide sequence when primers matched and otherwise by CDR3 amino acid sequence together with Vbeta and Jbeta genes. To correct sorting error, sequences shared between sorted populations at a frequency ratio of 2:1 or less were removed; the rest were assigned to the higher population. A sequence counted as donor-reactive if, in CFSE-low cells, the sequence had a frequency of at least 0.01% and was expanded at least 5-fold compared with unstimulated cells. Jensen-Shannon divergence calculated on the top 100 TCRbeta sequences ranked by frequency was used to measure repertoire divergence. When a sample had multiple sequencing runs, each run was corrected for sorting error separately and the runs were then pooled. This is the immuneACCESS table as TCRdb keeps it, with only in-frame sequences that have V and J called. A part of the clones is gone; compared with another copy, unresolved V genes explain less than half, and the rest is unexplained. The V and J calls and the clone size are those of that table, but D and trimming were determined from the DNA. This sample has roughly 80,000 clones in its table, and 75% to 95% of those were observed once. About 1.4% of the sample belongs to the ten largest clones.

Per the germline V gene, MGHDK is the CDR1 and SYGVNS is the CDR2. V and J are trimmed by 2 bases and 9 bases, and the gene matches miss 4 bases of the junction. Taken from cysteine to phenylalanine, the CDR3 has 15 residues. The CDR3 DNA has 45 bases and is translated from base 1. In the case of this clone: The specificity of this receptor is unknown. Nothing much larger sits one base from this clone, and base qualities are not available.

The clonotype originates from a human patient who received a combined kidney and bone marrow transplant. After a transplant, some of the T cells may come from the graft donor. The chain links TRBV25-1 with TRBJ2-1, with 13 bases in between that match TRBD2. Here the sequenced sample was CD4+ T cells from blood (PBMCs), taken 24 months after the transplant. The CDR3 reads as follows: CASSEPGTSGVEQFF. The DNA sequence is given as TGTGCCAGCAGTGAACCCGGGACTAGCGGGGTTGAGCAGTTCTTC.